This T cell receptor (beta chain) was documented in a study of cytomegalovirus exposure and HLA in healthy donors. Turning to the study itself: Clustering assigned roughly 81% of the roughly 400 genotyped donors to the Caucasian-associated ancestry cluster. Whole-study results and caveats: Most TCR beta V segments were productive about 87% or about 30% of the time in an earlier analysis. CMV serostatus stood as the only immune exposure information on hand. Presence/absence comparisons presumed near-even sequencing depth among donors.

Looked up from germline, CDR1 is SGHAT and CDR2 is FQNNGV. This CDR3 spans 15 amino acids. The PCR employed 60 Vbeta primers together with 13 Jbeta primers. Measured with immunoSEQ multiplex PCR; TCRdb has only the in-frame clones, and not every one. The sample lists some 190,000 clones; roughly four fifths were seen once. A note on this clone: Antigen: not known.

V gene TRBV11-2 combines with J gene TRBJ2-5, with D maybe TRBD2 (5 bases). The DNA end favors TRBJ2-7, so the J call may be wrong. The sequencing sample was made of PBMCs. This clonotype was obtained from a man in his forties or fifties in good health and CMV-seropositive. CDR3 nucleotide sequence: TGTGCCAGCAGCTTACTTTTGGGAGATACGGGCGAGCAGTACTTC. Amino acids: CASSLLLGDTGEQYF.